Sequencing of this T cell receptor (beta chain) was carried out in a study of blood T cell repertoires in COVID-19. About the research overall: Samples taken during acute and convalescent COVID-19 were collected in the United States, Italy and Spain. T cells, B-cell-depleted T cells, or PBMCs supplied cDNA or gDNA.

Original processing methods: Researchers report that nucleated cell counts were estimated from reference gene primer amplification. Here immunoSEQ multiplex PCR was the method, and the copy in TCRdb shows in-frame clones only, minus some. The V and J calls and clone size are taken from that table; D and trimming were inferred from the DNA. This sample has about 400,000 clones; 70% to 90% occur once, and the top ten carry more than 0.95%. The CDR3 has 16 residues. The trim removed 4 bases at V and 4 bases at J, leaving 11 bases unmatched. Looked up from germline, CDR1 is SGHTA and CDR2 is FQGNSA. The sequenced sample was peripheral blood. The origin of this receptor is a man in his forties or fifties with acute or convalescent COVID-19. This chain uses TRBV7-2 with TRBJ1-2, with 8 bases lining up with TRBD1. As DNA, the CDR3 is TGTGCCAGCAGCTCACCCCTACCCGGGACAGGCTATGGCTACACCTTC. Amino acids: CASSSPLPGTGYGYTF.